Listed below are T cell receptor beta chains from one sample, sequenced in a study of preoperative IRX-2 immunotherapy in early breast cancer. Libraries were prepared by immunoSEQ multiplex PCR; TCRdb keeps only in-frame clonotypes and omits some of them. The profile shows roughly 99,000 clones, about nine tenths of them singletons. The material sequenced was tumor tissue, taken after IRX-2 immunotherapy. These receptors all stem from a human donor with breast cancer. CDR3s include the opening cysteine and the closing phenylalanine or tryptophan. The D gene is left open where the match is weak. Clone size is not always given. Where it is, it says once, few, many or a class for expanded clones.

DNA | CDR3 | length | D | J | V | size
TGTGCCAGTAGTATGGGAGGGTCCAACGAGCAGTACTTC | CASSMGGSNEQYF | 13 | TRBD2 | TRBJ2-7 | TRBV19 | once
TGCGCCAGCAGTGAGAAACAGGGGGTGCAGCCCCAGCATTTT | CASSEKQGVQPQHF | 14 | TRBD1 | TRBJ1-5 | TRBV10-2 | -
TGTGCCAGCAGTCCTCAGGGCCTTAATTCACCCCTCCACTTT | CASSPQGLNSPLHF | 14 | - | TRBJ1-6 | TRBV7-1 | -
TGTGCCAGTGCGAGACAGGGGGCTCAGTACTACGAGCAGTACTTC | CASARQGAQYYEQYF | 15 | TRBD1 | TRBJ2-7 | TRBV6-8 | -
TGCAGCGTTGACAGGGTGTTGGGGAATGAGCAGTTCTTC | CSVDRVLGNEQFF | 13 | - | TRBJ2-1 | TRBV29-1 | -
TGTGCCAGCAGTGAGGGCTGGGGGTGGGACACTGAAGCTTTCTTT | CASSEGWGWDTEAFF | 15 | - | TRBJ1-1 | TRBV6-4 | -
TGTGCCAGCAGTCTAGGGGCGGGGTTCAAGGGCTATGGCTACACCTTC | CASSLGAGFKGYGYTF | 16 | - | TRBJ1-2 | TRBV11-3 | -
TGTGCCAGCAGCCTGCAGGGAGGCGCTAATGAAAAACTGTTTTTT | CASSLQGGANEKLFF | 15 | - | TRBJ1-4 | TRBV28 | -
TGTGCCAGCAGCTTCTTACAGACTAATGAAAAACTGTTTTTT | CASSFLQTNEKLFF | 14 | - | TRBJ1-4 | TRBV11-3 | -
TGTGCCAGCAGTCGAGGGGGCTTCGGCTACACCTTC | CASSRGGFGYTF | 12 | TRBD1 | TRBJ1-2 | TRBV6-8 | -
TGTGCCAGCAGTTTAAGGGGGAACACTGAAGCTTTCTTT | CASSLRGNTEAFF | 13 | - | TRBJ1-1 | TRBV28 | few
TGTGCCTGGAGTGCAAATTTACAGCAAGGGGAACTGTTTTTT | CAWSANLQQGELFF | 14 | - | TRBJ1-4 | TRBV30 | once
TGTGCCAGTAGTAACGGCGATGTAATGGGCTACACCTTC | CASSNGDVMGYTF | 13 | - | TRBJ1-2 | TRBV19 | -